These 24 T cell receptor beta chains originate from one sample sequenced in a study of blood T cell repertoires in COVID-19. The data were produced by immunoSEQ multiplex PCR, yet TCRdb's version contains in-frame clones alone and is incomplete. The data show about 67,000 clones, with around 86% seen just once and approximately 5.6% held by the top ten. Sequencing input: peripheral blood. These receptor sequences come from a middle-aged man with active COVID-19.

This clone was observed a single time. This chain uses TRBV5-6 with TRBJ2-7; 13 bases line up with TRBD2. CDR1 and CDR2 (germline): SGHDT, YYEEEE. The CDR3 runs to 16 residues. Germline trimming cut 2 bases from V and 5 bases from J; bases unmatched to any gene: 7. CDR3 amino acids: CASSFYSGTSGNEQYF. In nucleotides, the CDR3 is TGTGCCAGCAGCTTTTACTCTGGGACTAGCGGGAACGAGCAGTACTTC.

The rearrangement uses TRBV3-1 (or the pseudogene TRBV3-2) and TRBJ2-1, with 7 positions matching TRBD2. The CDR3 totals 16 residues. The V gene's germline CDR1 is LGHDT and CDR2 YNNKEL (reference sequence). The trim removed 1 base at V and 6 bases at J, leaving 9 bases unmatched. DNA for the CDR3: TGTGCCAGCAGCCAAGCACCGGGACTAAGGGGCAATGAGCAGTTCTTC. Its protein product is CASSQAPGLRGNEQFF.

V gene TRBV12-3 or TRBV12-4 combines with J gene TRBJ1-1; D perhaps matches TRBD1 (5 bases). The CDR3 has 13 amino acids. V was clipped by 3 bases and J by 4 bases, with 9 bases between them. The DNA for the CDR3 is TGTGCCAGCAGTTTTGGGGGGACCACTGAAGCTTTCTTT. This gives the protein CASSFGGTTEAFF.

J is TRBJ1-5 and V is TRBV19, with TRBD1 matching over 7 bases. The V and J ends lost 10 bases and 2 bases, in that order; junction bases with no gene match: 5. CDR1 LNHDA and CDR2 SQIVND come from the germline V gene (reference sequence). The CDR3 is made up of 13 amino acids. The CDR3 protein is CAKTGFGNQPQHF. The CDR3 DNA reads TGTGCCAAGACAGGGTTTGGCAATCAGCCCCAGCATTTT.

The CDR3 region is CAWSTAGGFYNEQFF. The CDR3 DNA follows: TGTGCCTGGAGTACCGCGGGCGGTTTTTACAATGAGCAGTTCTTC. V and J are TRBV30 and TRBJ2-1; a possible D gene is TRBD2 (5 bases). The CDR3 extends over 15 amino acids. V gave up 2 bases and J gave up 4 bases, with 15 bases separating them. Germline CDR1 and CDR2: GTSNPN and SVGIG (reference sequence).

This chain joins TRBV5-5 and TRBJ2-7, with D hard to call. V was pared by 1 base and J by 2 bases, with 10 bases between. Germline V gene sequence: CDR1 SGHKS, CDR2 YYEKEE (reference sequence). This CDR3 has 14 amino acids. CDR3 region: CASSLLDKAYEQYF. CDR3 DNA sequence: TGTGCCAGCAGCTTGTTAGACAAAGCCTACGAGCAGTACTTC.

As DNA, the CDR3 is TGTGCCAGCAGCTACACTCTGGGCAGGGGGTCACACGAGCAGTACTTC. The encoded protein is CASSYTLGRGSHEQYF. The chain has TRBV7-2 and TRBJ2-7, with 7 bases that match TRBD1. V lost 4 bases, J lost 5 bases, and 14 bases stayed unmatched. The CDR3 extends over 16 amino acids. Per germline, CDR1 SGHTA and CDR2 FQGNSA.

V is TRBV5-5 and J is TRBJ1-3; TRBD1 is a possible D gene (5 bases). The V gene's germline CDR1 is SGHKS and CDR2 YYEKEE (reference sequence). This CDR3 spans 15 amino acids. Between the trimmed V and J ends, which lost 9 bases and 0 bases, there was a span of 16 bases. The DNA of the CDR3 is TGTGCCACCTCGGCGGGACCGAGCTCTGGAAACACCATATATTTT. Residues: CATSAGPSSGNTIYF.

There are a few counts of this clone. The chain couples TRBV11-2 to TRBJ1-5; 7 bases are shared with TRBD1. The CDR3 length is 15 residues. J was trimmed by 4 bases and V by 2 bases; bases with no gene match: 5. Germline V gives CDR1 SGHAT, CDR2 FQNNGV. CDR3 in amino acids: CASSLTQGNNQPQHF. The CDR3 coding sequence is TGTGCCAGCAGCTTAACACAGGGGAATAATCAGCCCCAGCATTTT.

The chain links TRBV5-4 to TRBJ2-2; 8 bases match TRBD1. The ends lost 4 bases at V and 0 bases at J; junction bases unmatched: 5. The CDR3 is 16 residues long. In germline, CDR1 is SGHNT, CDR2 YYREEE (reference sequence). The CDR3 sequence: CASSKGQGANTGELFF. CDR3 coding DNA: TGTGCCAGCAGCAAAGGACAGGGCGCGAACACCGGGGAGCTGTTTTTT.

The chain couples TRBV15 to TRBJ2-2, with 7 bases fitting TRBD1. The V segment lost 5 bases and the J segment 15 bases; nucleotides outside the gene matches: 12. The CDR3 is 13 residues long. Germline CDR1 is LNHNV and CDR2 is YYDKDF (reference sequence). The CDR3 is CATSEHKGANVFF. The CDR3 DNA follows: TGTGCCACCAGCGAACATAAGGGGGCGAATGTGTTTTTT.

The sample holds one count of this clone. DNA of the CDR3: TGTGCCAGCAGAAAACTTAGCACCGGGGAGCTGTTTTTT. Translation: CASRKLSTGELFF. The chain recombines TRBV27 with TRBJ2-2; D uncertain. Trimming removed 6 bases from V and 4 bases from J, with 9 bases in between. The CDR3 loop spans 13 amino acids. Germline CDR1 reads MNHEY; CDR2 reads SMNVEV (reference sequence).

This clone appeared a few times. V is TRBV15 and J is TRBJ1-5, with unresolved D. The CDR3 contains 16 residues. With 1 base removed from V and 6 bases from J, the gap between germline ends came to 16 bases. Germline V gene sequence: CDR1 LNHNV, CDR2 YYDKDF (reference sequence). The CDR3 DNA reads as TGTGCCACCAGCAGAGTCGGAGGGAGGTCAAGTCAGCCCCAGCATTTT. Translation: CATSRVGGRSSQPQHF.

The chain recombines TRBV4-2 with TRBJ2-3; D is unclear. CDR1 LGHNA and CDR2 YNFKEQ come from the germline V gene. Trimming cost V 3 bases and J 5 bases, with 9 bases left between them. This CDR3 is 13 amino acids long. CDR3 loop: CASSQSEIDTQYF. The DNA of the CDR3 is TGTGCCAGCAGCCAGTCAGAAATAGATACGCAGTATTTT.

The V gene is TRBV19, the J gene TRBJ2-7; TRBD2 aligns across 9 bases. Germline CDR1 is LNHDA and CDR2 is SQIVND (reference sequence). This CDR3 has 15 residues. The J segment lost 6 bases and the V segment lost 6 bases, leaving 12 bases of the junction unmatched. The CDR3 loop is CASRMTSGTPGEQYF. In DNA, the CDR3 is TGTGCCAGTAGGATGACTAGCGGAACTCCTGGCGAGCAGTACTTC. The full variable domain, completed using reference TRBV19 and TRBJ2-7, is DGGITQSPKYLFRKEGQNVTLSCEQNLNHDAMYWYRQDPGQGLRLIYYSQIVNDFQKGDIAEGYSVSREKKESFPLTVTSAQKNPTAFYLCASRMTSGTPGEQYFGPGTRLTVT.

The chain employs TRBV25-1 and TRBJ2-7; D is perhaps TRBD1 (6 bases). V shed 6 bases and J shed 2 bases, with 8 bases lying between them. Germline V gives CDR1 MGHDK, CDR2 SYGVNS. CDR3 length: 12 residues. The CDR3 DNA follows: TGTGCCAGCAGGGGGGCCACCTACGAGCAGTACTTC. Protein: CASRGATYEQYF.

The chain couples TRBV2 to TRBJ2-2; 14 nucleotides line up with TRBD2. The V gene's germline CDR1 is SNHLY and CDR2 FYNNEI. The CDR3 is made up of 17 amino acids. The V gene end was trimmed by 6 bases and the J gene end by 0 bases; junction bases not matched to a gene: 3. The CDR3 coding sequence is TGTGCCAGCAGGTGGACTAGCGGGAGGACGAACACCGGGGAGCTGTTTTTT. Encoded protein: CASRWTSGRTNTGELFF.

This clone is termed medium-sized. The chain links TRBV9 to TRBJ2-2; TRBD2 is a possible D gene (5 bases). The V gene lost 4 bases and the J gene lost 8 bases, with 18 bases spanning the gap. Germline CDR1 and CDR2: SGDLS and YYNGEE. The CDR3 extends over 15 amino acids. The CDR3 nucleotides read TGTGCCAGCAGCCGGGGAGAGACAAAGGTTGGGGAGCTGTTTTTT. Amino acids: CASSRGETKVGELFF.

This clone is a singleton in its sample. The rearrangement links TRBV6-4 to TRBJ1-1; D gene unclear. CDR1 and CDR2 from the germline V gene are MRHNA and SNTAGT. V lost 6 bases, J lost 0 bases, and 8 bases lay in between. The CDR3 is made up of 13 amino acids. The CDR3 DNA follows: TGTGCCAGCAGCAAGGACTTGAACACTGAAGCTTTCTTT. Protein sequence: CASSKDLNTEAFF.

The chain combines TRBV27 with TRBJ2-7; 11 nucleotides align to TRBD2. CDR3 length: 14 residues. Germline V gene sequence: CDR1 MNHEY, CDR2 SMNVEV (reference sequence). V lost 6 bases, J lost 7 bases, and 8 bases stayed unmatched. The CDR3 DNA reads as TGTGCCAGCAGACTAGCGGGAGATTCTCGTGAGCAGTACTTC. Translated, it gives CASRLAGDSREQYF.

V and J are TRBV7-9 and TRBJ2-2, with unresolved D. The CDR3 has 15 residues. In germline, CDR1 is SEHNR, CDR2 FQNEAQ (reference sequence). V was trimmed by 7 bases and J by 1 base, leaving 13 bases between them. In nucleotides, the CDR3 is TGTGCCAGCACCCCTGGGCAGGAGAACACCGGGGAGCTGTTTTTT. It encodes CASTPGQENTGELFF.

This clone has a handful of counts. V gene TRBV4-2 combines with J gene TRBJ1-2, with 8 positions matching TRBD1. The CDR3 is 15 amino acids. Germline V gene data show CDR1 as LGHNA and CDR2 as YNFKEQ. The V and J ends lost 3 bases and 7 bases, in that order; junction bases with no gene match: 10. The DNA for the CDR3 is TGTGCCAGCAGCCAGGGAGGACAGGGTTATGGTGGCTACACCTTC. Its protein is CASSQGGQGYGGYTF.

The V gene is TRBV4-2, the J gene TRBJ2-1, with 9 bases that match TRBD1. The V gene's germline CDR1 is LGHNA and CDR2 YNFKEQ. The CDR3 sequence is 15 residues long. V lost 5 bases to trimming and J lost 8 bases; unmatched junction nucleotides: 10. CDR3 in DNA: TGTGCCAGCAGCTCCCGGGACAGGGTAATCGATGAGCAGTTCTTC. This encodes CASSSRDRVIDEQFF.

The rearrangement uses TRBV7-2 and TRBJ1-2; 8 bases are a match to TRBD1. Germline V gene lookup returns CDR1 SGHTA and CDR2 FQGNSA. V lost 1 base to trimming and J lost 4 bases; unmatched junction nucleotides: 2. The CDR3 sequence is 14 residues long. CDR3 nucleotides: TGTGCCAGCAGCTTAGGAGGACAGGGCTATGGCTACACCTTC. Amino acid sequence: CASSLGGQGYGYTF. The full variable domain, its missing parts supplied by reference TRBV7-2 and TRBJ1-2, is GAGVSQSPSNKVTEKGKDVELRCDPISGHTALYWYRQSLGQGLEFLIYFQGNSAPDKSGLPSDRFSAERTGGSVSTLTIQRTQQEDSAVYLCASSLGGQGYGYTFGSGTRLTVV.